The rows below give T cell receptor beta chains drawn from one sample of a study of blood T cell repertoires in COVID-19. Clones were read by immunoSEQ multiplex PCR, and TCRdb kept only the in-frame ones, dropping some. The sample includes 90,000 to 150,000 clones, 80% to 90% seen only once; the top ten take about 12%. The sequenced sample was peripheral blood. These receptors all come from a human donor in a cohort sampled during active COVID-19. Each CDR3 is given with its conserved first and last residue. D genes are given only for firm matches. The listing skips clone size in some rows; elsewhere it reads once, few, many or a size class.

j_call v_call d_call clone_size cdr3_aa
TRBJ2-2 TRBV18 - - CASSPYELNTGELFF
TRBJ2-5 TRBV18 - - CASSPPSDRYGETQYF
TRBJ1-1 TRBV5-6 TRBD1 - CASSSGTGLEAFF
TRBJ1-5 TRBV10-3 TRBD1 - CAISKTGDGNQPQHF
TRBJ2-7 TRBV12-3/TRBV12-4 - - CASSPRGNEQYF
TRBJ2-3 TRBV6-2/TRBV6-3 TRBD2 once CASSYPGGSGPSSTDTQYF
TRBJ1-2 TRBV28 - - CASSQQGDGYTF
TRBJ2-5 TRBV10-2 TRBD2 once CASTGLAGGPPGTQYF
TRBJ1-2 TRBV11-2 TRBD1 - CASSQDRDYGYTF
TRBJ2-2 TRBV6-4 TRBD1 - CASRQGANTGELFF
TRBJ2-3 TRBV25-1 TRBD2 few CASSWAGGLDTDTQYF
TRBJ1-6 TRBV2 - few CASSEWRQSPLHF
TRBJ2-7 TRBV5-4 TRBD1 - CASSQPPGTELSEQYF
TRBJ1-1 TRBV6-2/TRBV6-3 - few CASSYSGSANMNTEAFF
TRBJ2-1 TRBV14 TRBD2 - CASSQFRLAGPYNEQFF
TRBJ2-2 TRBV11-2 - - CASSSQGAGELFF
TRBJ2-5 TRBV5-1 - - CASTGGPKGQETQYF
TRBJ2-6 TRBV5-1 - - CASSRTIDSGANVLTF
TRBJ2-2 TRBV2 TRBD2 few CASSDPTSGGVRTGELFF
TRBJ1-4 TRBV7-6 - - CASSLGWGGEKLFF
TRBJ1-3 TRBV14 TRBD1 - CASSQLGTGLSSGNTIYF
TRBJ1-1 TRBV4-2 - - CASSQDLLNTEAFF
TRBJ1-1 TRBV21-1 - - CATGTGGRWTEAFF
TRBJ2-5 TRBV11-2 - - CASSLGHIQETQYF
TRBJ1-4 TRBV5-1 - - CASSEKVEANEKLFF
TRBJ2-3 TRBV7-6 - once CASSLGSSPDTQYF
TRBJ2-1 TRBV19 - - CASSRAGTGIHNEQFF
TRBJ2-3 TRBV3-1/TRBV3-2 - once CASSPRPGADTQYF